This T cell receptor (beta chain) was sequenced in a study of blood T cells in healthy people across ages. CDR3 size: 15 residues. From germline, CDR1 is SNHLY and CDR2 FYNNEI. The ends lost 6 bases at V and 4 bases at J; junction bases unmatched: 6. Study results and limitations: Across the age range, TCR beta diversity per million T cells fell in a roughly linear way.

Primers used in a second PCR of about 7 to 12 cycles were a sample-barcoded 5' primer and a J-beta primer mix. MiXCR, run by TCRdb on the 5' RACE reads, gives a single entry per CDR3 protein. The sample holds approximately 960,000 distinct CDR3 sequences, roughly 29% seen once. Note on this clonotype: Its antigen is unidentified.

The sample was also reused in another study, on T cells of mothers and their children. That source adds: Nine systemically healthy Caucasian donors: three mothers, six children. Biologically related mothers and children overlapped slightly more than unrelated pairs, a non-significant difference.

Sequenced input: blood. The chain uses TRBV2 and TRBJ2-1, with 10 nucleotides matching TRBD1. The receptor's source is a woman aged 40-49 years in good health. The CDR3 coding sequence is TGTGCCAGCAGAACCGGGACAGGGGCTTACAATGAGCAGTTCTTC. Amino acids: CASRTGTGAYNEQFF.